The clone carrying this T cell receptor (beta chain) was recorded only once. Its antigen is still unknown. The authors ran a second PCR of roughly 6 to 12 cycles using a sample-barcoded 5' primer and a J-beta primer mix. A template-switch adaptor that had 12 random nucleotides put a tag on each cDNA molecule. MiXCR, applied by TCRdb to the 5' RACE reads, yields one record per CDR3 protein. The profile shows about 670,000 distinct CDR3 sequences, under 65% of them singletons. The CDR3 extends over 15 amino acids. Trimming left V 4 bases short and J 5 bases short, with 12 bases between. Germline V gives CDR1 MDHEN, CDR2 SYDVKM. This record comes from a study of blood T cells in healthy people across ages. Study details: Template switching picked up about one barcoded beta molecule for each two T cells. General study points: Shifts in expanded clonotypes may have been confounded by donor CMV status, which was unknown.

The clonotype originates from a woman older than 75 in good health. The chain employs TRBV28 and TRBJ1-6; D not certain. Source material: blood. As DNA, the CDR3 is TGTGCCAGCAGTTCAACGACACCGGATAATTCACCCCTCCACTTT. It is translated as CASSSTTPDNSPLHF.